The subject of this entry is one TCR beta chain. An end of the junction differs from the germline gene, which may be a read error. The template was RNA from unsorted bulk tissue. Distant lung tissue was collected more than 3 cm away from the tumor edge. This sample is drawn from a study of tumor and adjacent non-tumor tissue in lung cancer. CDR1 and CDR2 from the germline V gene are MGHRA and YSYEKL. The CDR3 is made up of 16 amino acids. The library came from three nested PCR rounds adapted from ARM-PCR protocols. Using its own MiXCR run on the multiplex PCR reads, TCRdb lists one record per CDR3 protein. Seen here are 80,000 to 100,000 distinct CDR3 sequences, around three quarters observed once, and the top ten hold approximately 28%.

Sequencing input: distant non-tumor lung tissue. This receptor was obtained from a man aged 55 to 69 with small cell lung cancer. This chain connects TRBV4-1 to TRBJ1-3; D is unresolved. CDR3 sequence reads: CACSHNSRRSGNTIYF. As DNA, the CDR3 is TGCGCCTGCAGCCACAATTCCCGCCGCTCTGGAAACACCATATATTTT.